The TCR beta chain described here comes from a study of T cells in Graves' hyperthyroidism and ophthalmopathy (dated by TCRdb to the late 2010s). With respect to the entire study: Peripheral blood was collected at initial diagnosis, before any treatment. A discovery cohort of about 95 patients, 43 with Graves' ophthalmopathy and 57 with stable Graves' hyperthyroidism, was used to find distinguishing TCR V-J signatures. Following sampling, methimazole starting at 30 mg daily was given to hyperthyroidism patients, and high-dose intravenous methylprednisolone was given to ophthalmopathy patients. Prospective prediction of ophthalmopathy was tested in an independent validation cohort of 18 to 20 hyperthyroidism patients and 17 patients who later progressed to ophthalmopathy. The 95 to 100 discovery patients were randomly split 7:3 into training and test sets. Thyroid tissue and blood T-cell repertoires from about six Graves' hyperthyroidism patients were also compared in the study. The paper describes TCR Vbeta CDR3 sequencing of roughly 130 peripheral blood samples, made up of 43 ophthalmopathy patients, roughly 75 hyperthyroidism patients and 17 progressor patients. The paper as a whole reports these results and caveats: No statistical method was used to set the sample size in advance, and investigators knew the group allocation. In cross-validation, a model built on a 13 V-J signature told ophthalmopathy apart from stable hyperthyroidism with approximately 90% sensitivity and roughly 81% specificity, and in testing the same model reached 80%/75%. Most expanded thyroid clonotypes (frequency above 0.001) were also found in blood, which suggests that blood repertoires may mirror thyroid immune responses. In validation, progression to ophthalmopathy was predicted by the model with 65% to 71% sensitivity and under 85% specificity, a median of 6.5 months before onset.

From the cysteine through the phenylalanine, the CDR3 covers 10 amino acids. The kept DNA is CDR3 alone, 30 bases in frame from the first base. Reading the germline V gene (reference sequence) gives CDR1 SEHNR and CDR2 FQNEAQ. V and J are truncated by 4 bases and 9 bases respectively, leaving an intervening sequence of 6 bases. This clonotype was seen many times. Its antigen is currently not known. No much larger clonotype is one base removed from it; base qualities were not supplied. Amplification of TCR beta CDR3 regions was carried out from RNA transcripts. For the first round of RT-PCR on the TCR CDR3, the HTBI primer set was used together with the Qiagen OneStep RT-PCR kit. Libraries were constructed in a second round of multiplex PCR, after which size selection and purification were performed. Paired-end sequencing of the libraries was performed with 100 bp reads on an Illumina HiSeq2000. Regarding the original processing steps: Raw data were processed with SOAPnuke, discarding reads with adapters, uncalled bases, mean Phred below 15, or no exact constant-primer or identifier match. COPE v1.2.5 was used to merge high-quality paired reads, and clonotypes were defined as unique nucleotide sequences. MiTCR v1.1 was used to align clonotypes to the IMGT TRBV, TRBD and TRBJ reference segments. Analysis was restricted to V-J combinations with a frequency above 0.0001, which covered about 99% of repertoires. The TCS score was defined as F50 (clonal expansion) divided by E x V (chaos), with BLOSUM62-based TCRdist calculated between CDR3 peptides within each V-J. Welch's t-statistics and random forest reduced around 520 V-J features to roughly 13, which were used in a naive Bayes classifier (R e1071). The public reads were reprocessed in TCRdb via fastp at Q25 and MiXCR, keeping in-frame beta chains. Entries that share a CDR3 protein sequence are merged under the most common genes and DNA. Here the V and J calls rest on TCRdb's processing, not on the authors' analysis. The sample profile shows hundreds of thousands of distinct CDR3 sequences; approximately 14% of them were found once. The ten top clones hold around 7.7% of the sample.

Stable Graves' hyperthyroidism was defined as no progression to ophthalmopathy during 18 months of follow-up. Hyperthyroidism patients were aged 18 to 65 years and newly diagnosed, with disease duration of less than 2 months. Any patient with an uncontrolled infection, another autoimmune disease, pregnancy or lactation was excluded. Clinical symptoms, serum thyroxine and TRAb, thyroid ultrasound, and orbital computed tomography formed the basis for the diagnoses. PBMCs were separated from 10 ml of fresh peripheral blood using Ficoll-Paque density gradient centrifugation. Total RNA was extracted with Trizol reagent, and quality was checked on an Agilent 2100 Bioanalyzer.

The material sequenced was blood. The TCR comes from a woman aged 18-29 years with Graves' hyperthyroidism. The chain links TRBV7-9 with TRBJ2-5; the D region possibly corresponds to TRBD1 (6 bases align). For the CDR3, the sequence is CASSSGAQYF. The sequence in DNA is TGTGCCAGCAGCTCAGGGGCCCAGTACTTC.